Shown below are 16 T cell receptor beta chains from a single sample sequenced in a study of T-cell reconstitution after alpha-beta-depleted transplantation in children. Unique molecular identifiers were used to barcode this TCRbeta library. TCRdb redid the calling of the PCR reads with MiXCR, one entry per CDR3 protein. Of some 140,000 distinct CDR3 sequences detected, about 9.5% appear once; the ten largest clones hold approximately 25%. This specimen consisted of PBMCs, mostly from graft donor cells, obtained 180 days after TCRalphabeta/CD19-depleted stem cell transplant. The receptors originated from a girl under three years old who had a stem cell transplant for combined immunodeficiency, so the T cells may come from the graft donor.

The chain links TRBV7-7 to TRBJ2-7; 11 nucleotides align to TRBD1. Per germline, CDR1 SSHAT and CDR2 FNYEAQ (reference sequence). V gave up 5 bases and J gave up 2 bases; unmatched junction bases: 8. This CDR3 has 16 residues. The CDR3, as DNA: TGTGCCAGCAGCCCTATCCCGGGACAGGGGGCCTACGAGCAGTACTTC. Amino acids: CASSPIPGQGAYEQYF.

This clonotype was detected a few times. This chain joins TRBV25-1 and TRBJ2-1; 12 bases line up with TRBD2. J was trimmed by 3 bases and V by 1 base; bases with no gene match: 1. CDR1 and CDR2 from the germline V gene are MGHDK and SYGVNS. There are 16 residues in the CDR3. The CDR3 protein is CASSESSGGDYNEQFF. In nucleotides, the CDR3 is TGTGCCAGCAGTGAATCTAGCGGGGGGGACTACAATGAGCAGTTCTTC.

This chain uses TRBV12-3 or TRBV12-4 with TRBJ1-1; no clear D gene. The CDR3 is 12 residues long. Trimming stripped 3 bases from V and 4 bases from J, with 6 bases between. DNA for the CDR3: TGTGCCAGCAGTTTTGTTCCCACTGAAGCTTTCTTT. Translation gives CASSFVPTEAFF.

There are a few counts of this clonotype. The chain links TRBV7-9 to TRBJ1-2, with D possibly matching TRBD1 (5 bases). The CDR3 is made up of 16 amino acids. The V gene lost 6 bases and the J gene lost 10 bases, with 27 bases spanning the gap. CDR1 and CDR2 (germline): SEHNR, FQNEAQ (reference sequence). Written as DNA, the CDR3 is TGTGCCAGCAGTCCCTCCCCCGGGACGGCCTTGGGGGACTACACCTTC. Residues: CASSPSPGTALGDYTF.

This clonotype was detected only a few times. The V and J genes are TRBV20-1 and TRBJ1-5, with 9 bases matching TRBD1. Germline assignment: CDR1 DFQATT and CDR2 SNEGSKA (reference sequence). The CDR3 is made up of 12 amino acids. The ends lost 5 bases at V and 6 bases at J; junction bases unmatched: 2. CDR3 sequence reads: CSASDRGQPQHF. In nucleotides, the CDR3 is TGCAGTGCTTCGGACAGGGGTCAGCCCCAGCATTTT.

The V call is TRBV3-1, the J call TRBJ2-2; no clear D gene. The CDR3 runs 11 residues. Germline V gene lookup returns CDR1 LGHDT and CDR2 YNNKEL (reference sequence). The V end was cut by 7 bases, the J end by 7 bases, with 7 bases between. CDR3 protein: CASTLGGELFF. As DNA, the CDR3 is TGTGCCAGCACGTTGGGCGGGGAGCTGTTTTTT.

The V and J genes are TRBV5-6 and TRBJ2-3; the match to TRBD1 covers 7 bases. After removal of 3 bases from V and 3 bases from J, the junction contained 4 bases not matched to a gene. The CDR3 length is 14 residues. Germline V lookup: CDR1 SGHDT, CDR2 YYEEEE. The CDR3 protein is CASSWGQFTDTQYF. The CDR3 DNA sequence: TGTGCCAGCAGCTGGGGACAGTTTACAGATACGCAGTATTTT.

This clonotype occurred a few times. The rearrangement joins TRBV29-1 to TRBJ2-3, with D perhaps given as TRBD1 or TRBD2 (5 bases each). The length of the CDR3 is 12 residues. The germline V and J ends were trimmed by 6 bases and 2 bases, with 9 bases remaining between them. The V gene's germline CDR1 is SQVTM and CDR2 ANQGSEA. Here the CDR3 reads CSVLGATDTQYF. CDR3 nucleotides: TGCAGCGTCCTCGGGGCCACAGATACGCAGTATTTT.

The chain links TRBV5-4 to TRBJ1-4; 8 nucleotides match TRBD1. CDR3 length equals 19 residues. Germline loops: CDR1 SGHNT, CDR2 YYREEE (reference sequence). V lost 3 bases to trimming and J lost 0 bases; unmatched junction nucleotides: 13. In nucleotides, the CDR3 is TGTGCCAGCAGCTCATTACAGGGGGGTAGACCTGCAACTAATGAAAAACTGTTTTTT. Amino acid sequence: CASSSLQGGRPATNEKLFF.

V is TRBV20-1 and J is TRBJ2-1; D is possibly TRBD2 (6 bases). V was cut by 0 bases and J by 9 bases, with 18 bases left in between. The germline CDR1 and CDR2 sequences are DFQATT and SNEGSKA (reference sequence). The CDR3 has 15 residues. CDR3 bases: TGCAGTGCTAGAGATTCGGGAGCGGGTCAGATTGAGCAGTTCTTC. It specifies CSARDSGAGQIEQFF.

This sequence joins TRBV5-6 and TRBJ2-1, with 7 nucleotides matching TRBD2. Germline CDR1 SGHDT, CDR2 YYEEEE. V lost 4 bases and J lost 8; bases outside the gene matches: 12. CDR3 length: 15 amino acids. DNA of the CDR3: TGTGCCAGCAGCACTGGGGGGGGAGTCATCTATGAGCAGTTCTTC. Translated: CASSTGGGVIYEQFF.

The V call is TRBV3-1, the J call TRBJ2-2; D ambiguous. The germline CDR1 and CDR2 sequences are LGHDT and YNNKEL (reference sequence). The CDR3 loop spans 15 amino acids. Between the trimmed V and J ends, which lost 5 bases and 2 bases, there was a span of 12 bases. As DNA, the CDR3 is TGTGCCAGCAGCTCCTTCATTGATAACACCGGGGAGCTGTTTTTT. This encodes CASSSFIDNTGELFF.

V is TRBV20-1 and J is TRBJ2-5, with D hard to call. This CDR3 has 14 residues. V shed 0 bases and J shed 5 bases, with 13 bases lying between them. Germline loops: CDR1 DFQATT, CDR2 SNEGSKA (reference sequence). The CDR3 coding sequence is TGCAGTGCTAGAGATCCCCTGTCTGGGGAGACCCAGTACTTC. Translating it yields CSARDPLSGETQYF.

In its sample, this clonotype was seen a few times. This chain joins TRBV12-3 or TRBV12-4 and TRBJ2-3; 8 positions agree with TRBD2. J was trimmed by 6 bases and V by 3 bases; bases with no gene match: 11. The CDR3 contains 16 residues. CDR3 bases: TGTGCCAGCAGTTTGCGACTAGCGACCGTGGGTGATACGCAGTATTTT. This codes for CASSLRLATVGDTQYF.

This clonotype was picked up a small number of times. The V and J genes are TRBV10-3 and TRBJ2-5, with D possibly being TRBD1 (7 bases). V lost 9 bases and J lost 10, with 21 bases in between. The V gene's germline CDR1 is ENHRY and CDR2 SYGVKD. The CDR3 sequence is 13 residues long. The CDR3 spells CAIRGTAPGDQYF. The CDR3 DNA follows: TGTGCCATAAGGGGGACAGCCCCGGGGGACCAGTACTTC.

The CDR3 sequence: CSAQGESSYEQYF. The DNA of the CDR3 is TGCAGTGCCCAAGGCGAGAGTTCCTACGAGCAGTACTTC. The V and J genes are TRBV20-1 and TRBJ2-7; D gene unclear. The CDR3 covers 13 residues. V lost 6 bases, J lost 1 base, and 13 bases lay in between. CDR1 and CDR2 from the germline V gene are DFQATT and SNEGSKA (reference sequence).